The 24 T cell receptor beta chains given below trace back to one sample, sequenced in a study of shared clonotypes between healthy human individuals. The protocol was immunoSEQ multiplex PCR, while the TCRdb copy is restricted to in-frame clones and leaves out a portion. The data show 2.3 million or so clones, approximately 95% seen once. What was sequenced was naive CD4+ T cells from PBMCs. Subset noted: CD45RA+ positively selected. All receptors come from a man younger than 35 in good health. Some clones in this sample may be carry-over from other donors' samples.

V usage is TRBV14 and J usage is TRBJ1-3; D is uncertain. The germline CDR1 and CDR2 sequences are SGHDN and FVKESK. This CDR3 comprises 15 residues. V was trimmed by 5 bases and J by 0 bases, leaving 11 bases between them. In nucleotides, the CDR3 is TGTGCCAGCAGCAGGACGGTCTACTCTGGAAACACCATATATTTT. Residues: CASSRTVYSGNTIYF.

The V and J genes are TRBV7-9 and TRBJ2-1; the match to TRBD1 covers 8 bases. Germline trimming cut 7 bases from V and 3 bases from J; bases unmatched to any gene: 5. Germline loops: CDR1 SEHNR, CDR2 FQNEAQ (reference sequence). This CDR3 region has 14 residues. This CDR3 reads CASKGQGYYNEQFF. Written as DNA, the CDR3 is TGTGCCAGCAAAGGACAGGGCTACTACAATGAGCAGTTCTTC.

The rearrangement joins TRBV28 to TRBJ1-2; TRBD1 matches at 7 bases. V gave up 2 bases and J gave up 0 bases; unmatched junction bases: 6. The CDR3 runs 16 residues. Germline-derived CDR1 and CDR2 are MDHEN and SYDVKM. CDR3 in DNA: TGTGCCAGCAGTTTAACCCCAGGGGGGGCTAACTATGGCTACACCTTC. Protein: CASSLTPGGANYGYTF.

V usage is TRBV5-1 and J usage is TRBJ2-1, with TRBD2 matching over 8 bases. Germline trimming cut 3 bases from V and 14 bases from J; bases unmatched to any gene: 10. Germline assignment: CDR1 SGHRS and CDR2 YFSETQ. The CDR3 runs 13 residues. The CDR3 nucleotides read TGCGCCAGCAGCTCAACCCGGACTAGCTGGGAGTTCTTC. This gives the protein CASSSTRTSWEFF.

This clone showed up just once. The CDR3 loop is CASSPTPGTTYYEQYF. The CDR3 nucleotides read TGCGCCAGCAGCCCCACCCCAGGGACAACTTACTACGAGCAGTACTTC. The genes are TRBV5-1 and TRBJ2-7, with TRBD1 as a possible D gene (6 bases). CDR1 is SGHRS, CDR2 YFSETQ, per germline. This CDR3 region has 16 residues. Trimming removed 4 bases from V and 3 bases from J, with 20 bases in between.

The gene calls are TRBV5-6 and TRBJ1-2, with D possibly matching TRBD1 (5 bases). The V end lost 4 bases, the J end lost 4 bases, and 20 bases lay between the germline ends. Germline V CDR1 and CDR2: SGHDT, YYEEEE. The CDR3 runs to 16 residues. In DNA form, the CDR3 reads TGTGCCAGCAGCCTGTTGACAGAAATAAAACGCTATGGCTACACCTTC. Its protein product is CASSLLTEIKRYGYTF.

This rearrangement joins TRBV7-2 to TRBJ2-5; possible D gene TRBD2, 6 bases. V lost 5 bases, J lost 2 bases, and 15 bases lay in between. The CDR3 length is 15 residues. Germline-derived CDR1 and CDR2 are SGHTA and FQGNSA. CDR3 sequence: CASSPHRDFQETQYF. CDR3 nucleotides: TGTGCCAGCAGCCCACACCGGGACTTTCAAGAGACCCAGTACTTC.

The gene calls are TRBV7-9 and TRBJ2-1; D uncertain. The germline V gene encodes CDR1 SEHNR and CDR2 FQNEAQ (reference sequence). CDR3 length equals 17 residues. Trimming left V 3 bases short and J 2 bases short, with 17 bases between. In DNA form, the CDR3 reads TGTGCCAGCAGCTTGGAAACTGCGCCTAGGGCCTACAATGAGCAGTTCTTC. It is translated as CASSLETAPRAYNEQFF.

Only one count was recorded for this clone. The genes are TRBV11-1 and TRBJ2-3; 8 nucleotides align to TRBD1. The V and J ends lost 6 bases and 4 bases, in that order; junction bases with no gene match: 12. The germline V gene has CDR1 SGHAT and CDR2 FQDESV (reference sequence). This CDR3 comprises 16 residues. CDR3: CASRPLPARGPDTQYF. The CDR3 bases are TGTGCCAGCAGACCACTTCCGGCCAGGGGGCCAGATACGCAGTATTTT.

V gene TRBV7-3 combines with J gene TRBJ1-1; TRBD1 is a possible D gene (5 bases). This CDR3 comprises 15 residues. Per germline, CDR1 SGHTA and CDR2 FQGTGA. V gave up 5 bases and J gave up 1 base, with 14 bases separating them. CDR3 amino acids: CASSPRGGRNTEAFF. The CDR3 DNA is TGTGCCAGCAGCCCCCGGGGCGGGAGGAACACTGAAGCTTTCTTT.

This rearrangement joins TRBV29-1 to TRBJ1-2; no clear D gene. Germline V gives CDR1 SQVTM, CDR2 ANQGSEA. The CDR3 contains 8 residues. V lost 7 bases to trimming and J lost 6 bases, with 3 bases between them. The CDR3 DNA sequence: TGCAGCGGGGATGGCTACACCTTC. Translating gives CSGDGYTF. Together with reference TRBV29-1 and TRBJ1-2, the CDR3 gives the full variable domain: SAVISQKPSRDICQRGTSLTIQCQVDSQVTMMFWYRQQPGQSLTLIATANQGSEATYESGFVIDKFPISRPNLTFSTLTVSNMSPEDSSIYLCSGDGYTFGSGTRLTVV.

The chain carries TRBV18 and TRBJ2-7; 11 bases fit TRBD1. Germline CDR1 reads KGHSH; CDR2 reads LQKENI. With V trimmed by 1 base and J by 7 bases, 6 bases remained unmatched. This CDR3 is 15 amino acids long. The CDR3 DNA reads TGTGCCAGCTCACCACGGGGACAGGGGGAAAGGGAGCAGTACTTC. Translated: CASSPRGQGEREQYF.

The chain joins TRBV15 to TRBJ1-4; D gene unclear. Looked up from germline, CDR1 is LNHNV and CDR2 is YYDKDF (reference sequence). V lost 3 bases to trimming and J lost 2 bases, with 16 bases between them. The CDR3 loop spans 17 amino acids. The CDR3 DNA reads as TGTGCCACCAGCAGGCCCTCCGGGATTCGGACTAATGAAAAACTGTTTTTT. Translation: CATSRPSGIRTNEKLFF.

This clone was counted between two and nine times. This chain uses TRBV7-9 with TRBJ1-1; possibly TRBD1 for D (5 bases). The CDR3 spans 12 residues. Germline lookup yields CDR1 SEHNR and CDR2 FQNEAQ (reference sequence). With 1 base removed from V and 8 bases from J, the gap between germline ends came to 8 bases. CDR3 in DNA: TGTGCCAGCAGCTTAGAGGCAGGGGAAGCTTTCTTT. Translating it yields CASSLEAGEAFF.

DNA of the CDR3: TGTGCCAGCAGCTTGACGGGAGGGTATGAAGATACGCAGTATTTT. Amino acid sequence: CASSLTGGYEDTQYF. The chain recombines TRBV7-2 with TRBJ2-3; 8 bases map to TRBD2. The CDR3 spans 15 residues. Germline lookup yields CDR1 SGHTA and CDR2 FQGNSA. V trimming: 3 bases; J trimming: 5 bases; junction bases outside the gene matches: 7.

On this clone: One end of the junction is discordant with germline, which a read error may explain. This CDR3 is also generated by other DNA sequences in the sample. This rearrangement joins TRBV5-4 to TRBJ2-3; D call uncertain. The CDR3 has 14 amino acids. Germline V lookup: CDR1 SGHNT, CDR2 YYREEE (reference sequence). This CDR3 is CASSLDRSTDTQYF. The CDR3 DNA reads TGTGCCAGCAGCTTGGACAGATCCACAGATACGCAGTACTTT.

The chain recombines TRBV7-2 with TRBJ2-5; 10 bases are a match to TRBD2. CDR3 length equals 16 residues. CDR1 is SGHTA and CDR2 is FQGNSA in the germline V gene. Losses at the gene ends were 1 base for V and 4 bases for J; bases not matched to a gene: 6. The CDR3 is CASSLGSSGSGETQYF. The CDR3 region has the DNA TGTGCCAGCAGCTTAGGGTCTAGCGGGAGCGGAGAGACCCAGTACTTC. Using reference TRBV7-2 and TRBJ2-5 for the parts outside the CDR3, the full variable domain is GAGVSQSPSNKVTEKGKDVELRCDPISGHTALYWYRQSLGQGLEFLIYFQGNSAPDKSGLPSDRFSAERTGGSVSTLTIQRTQQEDSAVYLCASSLGSSGSGETQYFGPGTRLLVL.

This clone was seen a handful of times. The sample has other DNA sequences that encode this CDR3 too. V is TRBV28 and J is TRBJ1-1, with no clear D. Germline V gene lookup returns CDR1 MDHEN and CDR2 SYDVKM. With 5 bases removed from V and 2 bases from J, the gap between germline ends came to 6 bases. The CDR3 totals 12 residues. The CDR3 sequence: CASSLSNTEAFF. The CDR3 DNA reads TGTGCCAGCAGTCTTAGCAACACTGAAGCTTTCTTT. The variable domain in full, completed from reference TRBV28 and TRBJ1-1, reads DVKVTQSSRYLVKRTGEKVFLECVQDMDHENMFWYRQDPGLGLRLIYFSYDVKMKEKGDIPEGYSVSREKKERFSLILESASTNQTSMYLCASSLSNTEAFFGQGTRLTVV.

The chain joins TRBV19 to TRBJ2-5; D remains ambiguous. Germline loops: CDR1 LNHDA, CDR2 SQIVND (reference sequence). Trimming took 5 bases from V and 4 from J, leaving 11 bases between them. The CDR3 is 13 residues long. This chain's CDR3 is CASSGSIAETQYF. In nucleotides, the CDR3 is TGTGCCAGTAGTGGGTCAATCGCAGAGACCCAGTACTTC.

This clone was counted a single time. The CDR3 reads CASSELGGRYNEQFF. The CDR3 bases are TGTGCCAGCAGTGAGCTGGGGGGTAGGTACAATGAGCAGTTCTTC. The chain employs TRBV2 and TRBJ2-1, with D maybe TRBD2 (6 bases). V gave up 3 bases and J gave up 4 bases, with 13 bases separating them. The CDR3 length is 15 residues. CDR1 and CDR2 from the germline V gene are SNHLY and FYNNEI. The full variable domain, completed using reference TRBV2 and TRBJ2-1, is EPEVTQTPSHQVTQMGQEVILRCVPISNHLYFYWYRQILGQKVEFLVSFYNNEISEKSEIFDDQFSVERPDGSNFTLKIRSTKLEDSAMYFCASSELGGRYNEQFFGPGTRLTVL.

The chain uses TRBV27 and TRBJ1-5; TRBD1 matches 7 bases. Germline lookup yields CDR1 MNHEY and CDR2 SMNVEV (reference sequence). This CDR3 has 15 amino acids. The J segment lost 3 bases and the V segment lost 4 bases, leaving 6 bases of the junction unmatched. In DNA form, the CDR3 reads TGTGCCAGCAGTTCAGGACAGGTCCCCAATCAGCCCCAGCATTTT. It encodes CASSSGQVPNQPQHF.

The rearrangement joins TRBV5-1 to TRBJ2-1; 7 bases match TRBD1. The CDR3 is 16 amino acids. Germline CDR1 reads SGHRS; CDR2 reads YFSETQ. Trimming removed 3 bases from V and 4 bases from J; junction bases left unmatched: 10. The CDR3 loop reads CASSWTQGIGYNEQFF. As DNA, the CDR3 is TGCGCCAGCAGCTGGACACAGGGGATCGGGTACAATGAGCAGTTCTTC.

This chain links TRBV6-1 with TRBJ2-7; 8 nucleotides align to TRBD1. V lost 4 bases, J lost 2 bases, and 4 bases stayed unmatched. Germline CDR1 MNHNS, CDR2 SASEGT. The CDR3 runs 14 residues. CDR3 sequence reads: CASSARQGTYEQYF. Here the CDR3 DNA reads TGTGCCAGCAGTGCAAGACAGGGGACCTACGAGCAGTACTTC.

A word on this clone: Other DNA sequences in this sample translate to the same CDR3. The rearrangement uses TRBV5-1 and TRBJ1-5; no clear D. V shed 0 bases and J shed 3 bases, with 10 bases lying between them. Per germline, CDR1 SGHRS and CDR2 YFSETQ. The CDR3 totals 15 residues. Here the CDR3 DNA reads TGCGCCAGCAGCTTGGAAGGGCTAGACAATCAGCCCCAGCATTTT. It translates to CASSLEGLDNQPQHF.